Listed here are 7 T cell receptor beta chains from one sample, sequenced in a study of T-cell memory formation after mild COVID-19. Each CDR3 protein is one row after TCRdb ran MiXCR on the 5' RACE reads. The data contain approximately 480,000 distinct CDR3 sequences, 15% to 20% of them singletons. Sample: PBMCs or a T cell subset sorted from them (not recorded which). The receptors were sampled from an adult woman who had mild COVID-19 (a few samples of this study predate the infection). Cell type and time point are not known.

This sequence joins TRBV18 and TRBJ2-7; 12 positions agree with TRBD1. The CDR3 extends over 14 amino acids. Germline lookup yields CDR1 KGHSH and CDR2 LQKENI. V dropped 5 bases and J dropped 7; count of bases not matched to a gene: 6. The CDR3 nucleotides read TGTGCCAGCTCATCGGGACAGGGGGCGCGGGAGCAGTACTTC. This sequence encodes CASSSGQGAREQYF.

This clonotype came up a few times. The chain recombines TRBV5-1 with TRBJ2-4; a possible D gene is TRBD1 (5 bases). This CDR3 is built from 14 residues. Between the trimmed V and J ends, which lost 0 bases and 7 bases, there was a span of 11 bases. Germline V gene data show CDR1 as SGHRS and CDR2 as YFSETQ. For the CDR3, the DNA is TGCGCCAGCAGCTTGGGTTATTCAGGGAACATTCAGTACTTC. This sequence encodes CASSLGYSGNIQYF.

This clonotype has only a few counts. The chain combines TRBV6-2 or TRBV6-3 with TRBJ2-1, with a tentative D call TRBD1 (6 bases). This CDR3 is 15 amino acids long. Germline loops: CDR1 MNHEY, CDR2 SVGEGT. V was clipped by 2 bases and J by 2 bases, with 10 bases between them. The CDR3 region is CASSYRQVAYNEQFF. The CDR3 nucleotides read TGTGCCAGCAGTTACAGACAGGTCGCCTACAATGAGCAGTTCTTC.

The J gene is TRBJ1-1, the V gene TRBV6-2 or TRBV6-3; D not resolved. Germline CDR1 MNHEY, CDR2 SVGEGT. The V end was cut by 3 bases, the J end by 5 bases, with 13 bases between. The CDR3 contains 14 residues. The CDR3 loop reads CASSYVGVGTEAFF. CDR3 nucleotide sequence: TGTGCCAGCAGTTATGTTGGGGTAGGAACTGAAGCTTTCTTT.

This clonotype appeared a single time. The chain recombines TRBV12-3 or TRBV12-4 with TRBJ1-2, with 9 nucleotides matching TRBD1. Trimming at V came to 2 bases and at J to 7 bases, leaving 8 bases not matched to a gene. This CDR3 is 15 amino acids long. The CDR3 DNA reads TGTGCCAGCAGTTTAATGGGACAGGGAAAGGCTGGCTACACCTTC. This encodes CASSLMGQGKAGYTF.

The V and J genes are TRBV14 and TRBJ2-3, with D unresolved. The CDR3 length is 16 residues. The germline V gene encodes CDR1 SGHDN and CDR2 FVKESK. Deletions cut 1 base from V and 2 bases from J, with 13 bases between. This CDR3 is CASSQGPYTYTDTQYF. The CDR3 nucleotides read TGTGCCAGCAGCCAAGGTCCGTATACCTACACAGATACGCAGTATTTT.

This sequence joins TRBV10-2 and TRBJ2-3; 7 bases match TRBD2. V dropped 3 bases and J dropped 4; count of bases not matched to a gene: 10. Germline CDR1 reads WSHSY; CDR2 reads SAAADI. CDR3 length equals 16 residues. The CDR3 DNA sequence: TGCGCCAGCAGTGATGTGGTCGTTGGGAGGGCAGATACGCAGTATTTT. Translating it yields CASSDVVVGRADTQYF.